This T cell receptor beta chain was identified during a study of CD8 T cells in Susac syndrome. Study-wide background: Roughly six sequenced Susac syndrome patients had clinically active disease, while 8 or 9 were in remission.

The CDR3 runs 13 residues. V lost 5 bases and J lost 8; bases outside the gene matches: 5. This clonotype was recorded only once. Random hexamers were used to reverse transcribe an amount of roughly 0.5 to 1 ug RNA. Via MiXCR, TCRdb re-called the immunoSEQ multiplex PCR reads, giving one row per CDR3 protein. The sample carries 110,000 to 150,000 distinct CDR3 sequences, 90% to 96% recorded once. This TCR was sampled from a human donor with Susac syndrome. The sample comprised CD4+ T cells from PBMCs. This chain connects TRBV12-3 or TRBV12-4 to TRBJ1-4, with TRBD1 identical over 7 bases. The CDR3 DNA reads as TGTGCCAGCAGTGACAGGGAAGGGGAAAAACTGTTTTTT. It encodes CASSDREGEKLFF.